A selection of T cell receptor beta chains follows, all from one sample in a study of vaccination and CD4 T cells after COVID-19. TCRdb processed the PCR reads anew with MiXCR; each CDR3 protein has one entry. Of some 12,000 distinct CDR3 sequences listed, roughly 21% are singletons. Their specific antigens are unknown. Specimen: CD4+ T cells from blood, cultured in vitro, collected before SARS-CoV-2 vaccination. All receptors derive from a human donor who received a COVID-19 vaccine. CDR3s include the opening cysteine and the closing phenylalanine or tryptophan. D genes are given only for firm matches. Clone size is given for some rows only: seen once, a few or many times, or a class if the clone is expanded.

J	length	V	D	size	CDR3	DNA
TRBJ2-7	15	TRBV5-1	TRBD1	once	CASSLVADRAYEQYF	TGCGCCAGCAGCTTGGTGGCCGACAGGGCCTACGAGCAGTACTTC
TRBJ2-2	16	TRBV10-3	-	-	CAISDSRGALTGELFF	TGTGCCATCAGTGACAGCCGGGGGGCCCTCACCGGGGAGCTGTTTTTT
TRBJ2-5	15	TRBV7-2	TRBD2	few	CASSLQAGGPETQYF	TGTGCCAGCAGCTTACAAGCGGGGGGGCCGGAGACCCAGTACTTC
TRBJ1-1	15	TRBV5-1	TRBD1	-	CASSLTGGMNTEAFF	TGCGCCAGCAGCTTGACAGGGGGCATGAACACTGAAGCTTTCTTT
TRBJ2-7	16	TRBV6-1	-	-	CASSAGVTGLLYEQYF	TGTGCCAGCAGCGCCGGAGTAACAGGGCTACTATACGAGCAGTACTTC
TRBJ2-4	14	TRBV7-9	-	few	CASSEVRRKNIQYF	TGTGCCAGCAGCGAAGTCCGCAGGAAAAACATTCAGTACTTC
TRBJ1-5	15	TRBV20-1	TRBD1	medium-sized	CSADSGTASNQPQHF	TGCAGTGCTGACTCTGGGACAGCTAGCAATCAGCCCCAGCATTTT
TRBJ2-5	13	TRBV24-1	-	medium-sized	CATSEGAEETQYF	TGTGCCACCAGTGAAGGCGCTGAAGAGACCCAGTACTTC
TRBJ2-6	13	TRBV27	-	few	CASSSDRANVLTF	TGTGCCAGCAGTTCCGACAGGGCCAACGTCCTGACTTTC
TRBJ1-2	11	TRBV28	-	few	CASSLYYGYTF	TGTGCCAGCAGTTTATACTATGGCTACACCTTC
TRBJ2-5	13	TRBV6-1	-	few	CASNPGHQETQYF	TGTGCCAGCAATCCGGGACACCAAGAGACCCAGTACTTC
TRBJ1-1	16	TRBV5-4	TRBD1	few	CASSKGQGVYYTEAFF	TGTGCCAGCAGCAAAGGACAGGGGGTTTATTACACTGAAGCTTTCTTT
TRBJ2-5	10	TRBV7-8	-	few	CASQGETQYF	TGTGCCAGTCAGGGAGAGACCCAGTACTTC
TRBJ2-4	14	TRBV5-1	-	few	CASSFTQGGNIQYF	TGCGCCAGCAGCTTTACACAGGGGGGGAACATTCAGTACTTC
TRBJ1-2	16	TRBV12-3/TRBV12-4	TRBD1	-	CASSLGLGQGASGYTF	TGTGCCAGCAGTTTAGGTCTTGGACAGGGGGCGAGTGGCTACACCTTC
TRBJ2-6	19	TRBV6-1	-	-	CASGWERVKGMGGANVLTF	TGTGCCAGCGGGTGGGAAAGGGTCAAGGGAATGGGTGGGGCCAACGTCCTGACTTTC
TRBJ1-1	13	TRBV20-1	-	-	CSANVFLGTEAFF	TGCAGTGCTAATGTTTTTTTGGGAACTGAAGCTTTCTTT
TRBJ2-7	11	TRBV6-5	-	-	CASSSNYEQYF	TGTGCCAGCAGTTCCAACTACGAGCAGTACTTC
TRBJ1-1	16	TRBV5-6	-	-	CASSFAPLSRGTEAFF	TGTGCCAGCAGCTTTGCTCCACTCTCGAGAGGCACTGAAGCTTTCTTT
TRBJ2-3	15	TRBV7-3	TRBD1	medium-sized	CASSLEQGVTDTQYF	TGTGCCAGCAGCTTAGAACAGGGGGTCACAGATACGCAGTATTTT
TRBJ1-3	16	TRBV21-1	-	-	CASSKESPEPVNTIYF	TGTGCCAGCAGCAAAGAGAGTCCTGAACCTGTAAACACCATATATTTT
TRBJ2-4	13	TRBV10-3	TRBD1	-	CAIRPTGENIQYF	TGTGCCATCAGGCCGACAGGGGAAAACATTCAGTACTTC
TRBJ2-5	15	TRBV20-1	-	-	CSATPDGWLQETQYF	TGCAGTGCTACCCCTGATGGATGGCTTCAAGAGACCCAGTACTTC
TRBJ1-5	14	TRBV7-2	-	medium-sized	CASSLVRGNQPQHF	TGTGCCAGCAGCTTAGTCAGGGGCAATCAGCCCCAGCATTTT
TRBJ2-6	16	TRBV6-5	TRBD1	few	CASSYRGPSGANVLTF	TGTGCCAGCAGTTACAGGGGGCCCTCTGGGGCCAACGTCCTGACTTTC
TRBJ1-3	16	TRBV4-1	TRBD1	-	CASSAREGAAGNTIYF	TGCGCCAGCAGCGCAAGGGAGGGGGCGGCTGGAAACACCATATATTTT
TRBJ2-4	17	TRBV2	-	-	CASRLGRALRRGNIQYF	TGTGCCAGCCGATTGGGCCGGGCCCTCCGAAGGGGAAACATTCAGTACTTC
TRBJ1-4	15	TRBV15	TRBD1	-	CATSRGQGLGEKLFF	TGTGCCACCAGCAGGGGACAGGGACTAGGGGAAAAACTGTTTTTT
TRBJ2-1	20	TRBV4-1	TRBD2	-	CASSQERRLAGDLSYNEQFF	TGCGCCAGCAGCCAAGAACGGCGACTAGCGGGGGACCTCTCCTACAATGAGCAGTTCTTC
TRBJ2-3	17	TRBV12-3/TRBV12-4	-	few	CASSTANRDMGTDTQYF	TGTGCCAGCAGTACCGCAAACCGGGACATGGGCACAGATACGCAGTATTTT
TRBJ1-1	15	TRBV2	-	-	CASGVEGVGVTEAFF	TGTGCCAGCGGTGTAGAAGGGGTGGGAGTTACTGAAGCTTTCTTT
TRBJ1-1	16	TRBV5-1	-	-	CASSAKSQWGDTEAFF	TGCGCCAGCAGCGCCAAATCACAGTGGGGGGACACTGAAGCTTTCTTT
TRBJ1-4	15	TRBV5-1	-	-	CASSYEGRTNEKLFF	TGCGCCAGCAGCTATGAGGGGAGGACTAATGAAAAACTGTTTTTT
TRBJ2-1	18	TRBV30	TRBD2	-	CAWSTGTSGGARDSEQFF	TGTGCCTGGAGTACCGGGACTAGCGGGGGGGCCAGAGACTCTGAGCAGTTCTTC
TRBJ1-5	14	TRBV10-2	TRBD1	few	CASGDSRGNQPQHF	TGCGCCAGCGGGGACAGTCGGGGCAATCAGCCCCAGCATTTT
TRBJ2-3	14	TRBV7-3	TRBD2	few	CASSLTSGEDTQYF	TGTGCCAGCAGCTTGACTAGCGGGGAAGATACGCAGTATTTT
TRBJ2-7	16	TRBV12-3/TRBV12-4	-	-	CASTFGDTLSSYEQYF	TGTGCCAGCACCTTCGGGGACACCCTGAGCTCCTACGAGCAGTACTTC
TRBJ1-2	13	TRBV19	-	medium-sized	CASSITSRLGYTF	TGTGCCAGTAGTATAACATCTCGTTTGGGCTACACCTTC
TRBJ2-7	14	TRBV24-1	-	medium-sized	CATSDGYPGGEQYF	TGTGCCACCAGTGATGGTTATCCCGGGGGCGAGCAGTACTTC
TRBJ2-5	15	TRBV18	TRBD2	few	CASSPSGGAGETQYF	TGTGCCAGCTCACCAAGCGGGGGGGCCGGTGAGACCCAGTACTTC
TRBJ2-7	13	TRBV20-1	-	-	CSASPGRSYEQYF	TGCAGTGCTTCTCCGGGACGGAGCTACGAGCAGTACTTC
TRBJ2-7	12	TRBV30	-	-	CAGGRGLHEQYF	TGTGCCGGAGGACGGGGCCTGCACGAGCAGTACTTC
TRBJ2-3	12	TRBV20-1	-	-	CSAPSRADTQYF	TGCAGTGCACCCTCCCGTGCGGATACGCAGTATTTT
TRBJ2-3	16	TRBV27	-	-	CASSLFGPPGTDTQYF	TGTGCCAGCAGTTTGTTCGGGCCACCCGGCACAGATACGCAGTATTTT
TRBJ1-6	13	TRBV27	-	medium-sized	CASAGLYNSPLHF	TGTGCCAGCGCAGGGTTGTATAATTCACCCCTCCACTTT
TRBJ1-1	14	TRBV27	TRBD1	few	CASSLGTGLAEAFF	TGTGCCAGCAGCCTCGGGACAGGGCTCGCTGAAGCTTTCTTT